A single sample gave rise to the 7 T cell receptor beta chains below, sequenced in a study of shared clonotypes between healthy human individuals. Profiling relied on immunoSEQ multiplex PCR, and the TCRdb table lists in-frame clones only, not all of them. The sample contains around 1.9 million clones, just over 90% of which appear only once. CD8 cells classed as naive were CD45RO-negative and positively selected for CCR7, excluding terminally differentiated effector memory CD45RA+ cells. What was sequenced was naive CD8+ T cells from PBMCs. The source is a man younger than 30 in good health. Some clones in this sample may be carry-over from other donors' samples.

This chain links TRBV14 with TRBJ2-3; 7 bases map to TRBD2. With 1 base clipped from V and 2 bases from J, the junction kept 6 bases outside the gene matches. Germline V lookup: CDR1 SGHDN, CDR2 FVKESK. This CDR3 contains 16 residues. As DNA, the CDR3 is TGTGCCAGCAGCCAAGTTCCCCTAGCGGTCACAGATACGCAGTATTTT. This gives the protein CASSQVPLAVTDTQYF.

The chain is built from TRBV13 and TRBJ2-6, with TRBD1 matching 9 bases. CDR1 and CDR2 from the germline V gene are PRHDT and FYEKMQ (reference sequence). Trimming at V came to 5 bases and at J to 0 bases, leaving 8 bases not matched to a gene. The CDR3 has 18 amino acids. The CDR3 sequence: CASSRDRGGLSGANVLTF. The CDR3 DNA follows: TGTGCCAGCAGCAGAGACAGGGGGGGCCTCTCTGGGGCCAACGTCCTGACTTTC.

The chain has TRBV15 and TRBJ2-1; 7 bases are shared with TRBD2. V lost 5 bases to trimming and J lost 4 bases; unmatched junction nucleotides: 8. Germline V gene lookup returns CDR1 LNHNV and CDR2 YYDKDF (reference sequence). The CDR3 length is 15 residues. The CDR3 sequence: CATSRGRGAYNEQFF. The CDR3 DNA reads as TGTGCCACCAGCCGAGGGAGGGGCGCATACAATGAGCAGTTCTTC.

The genes are TRBV27 and TRBJ2-3; 12 bases are shared with TRBD2. Losses at the gene ends were 6 bases for V and 5 bases for J; bases not matched to a gene: 6. Germline-derived CDR1 and CDR2 are MNHEY and SMNVEV (reference sequence). The CDR3 totals 15 residues. CDR3 sequence: CASRPLAGGIDTQYF. The DNA for the CDR3 is TGTGCCAGCAGGCCCCTAGCGGGAGGGATAGATACGCAGTATTTT.

The CDR3 DNA reads TGCGCCAGCAGTCGCCCCAGCTCCTACGAGCAGTACTTC. Residues: CASSRPSSYEQYF. The rearrangement uses TRBV23-1 and TRBJ2-7; D remains ambiguous. TRBV23-1 counts as an open reading frame of uncertain function. The CDR3 extends over 13 amino acids. V was cut by 4 bases and J by 0 bases, with 7 bases left in between.

The chain recombines TRBV27 with TRBJ2-5; D is uncertain. The V gene lost 4 bases and the J gene lost 5 bases, with 11 bases spanning the gap. Germline V CDR1 and CDR2: MNHEY, SMNVEV (reference sequence). This CDR3 is built from 13 residues. CDR3 nucleotides: TGTGCCAGCAGTTCAAACATCTACGAGACCCAGTACTTC. Translation gives CASSSNIYETQYF.

V is TRBV5-3 and J is TRBJ2-1; D remains unclear. TRBV5-3 counts as an open reading frame of uncertain function. Between the trimmed V and J ends, which lost 3 bases and 6 bases, there was a span of 4 bases. The CDR3 runs 11 residues. The CDR3 reads CARSWTNEQFF. In nucleotides, the CDR3 is TGTGCCAGAAGCTGGACCAATGAGCAGTTCTTC.